This TCR beta chain was identified during a study of T cells after yellow fever vaccination. This clonotype was picked up a small number of times. Using its own MiXCR run on the 5' RACE reads, TCRdb lists one record per CDR3 protein. Of over 200,000 distinct CDR3 sequences listed, approximately 6.3% are singletons. Losses at the gene ends were 5 bases for V and 3 bases for J; bases not matched to a gene: 2. This CDR3 is built from 13 residues. CDR1 MNHNS and CDR2 SASEGT come from the germline V gene. The sequenced sample was CD4+ T cells sorted from PBMCs, obtained on the day of the yellow fever booster vaccination. The sequence was obtained from a man aged 25-45 years who received the YFV17D yellow fever vaccine. The chain uses TRBV6-1 and TRBJ1-1; 8 bases match TRBD1. CDR3 sequence (DNA): TGTGCCAGCAGTCGACAGGGGTACACTGAAGCTTTCTTT. It yields the protein CASSRQGYTEAFF.